Below, one T cell receptor beta chain is given with its context. What this receptor recognizes is not known. Base quality data are lacking; no much larger clone is found one base away. This entry comes from a study of blood T cell repertoires in COVID-19 (dated by TCRdb to the early 2020s). About the study as a whole: The collaborator samples originated in the United States, Italy and Spain and spanned the acute and convalescent phases of COVID-19. The material from the prospective study consisted of cDNA or gDNA derived from T cells, B-cell-depleted T cells, or PBMCs. Deeply sampled blood TCRbeta repertoires from subjects exposed to, actively infected with, or recovered from COVID-19 were included in the dataset. The repertoires were released in a freely available public database intended as a resource for research on the immune response to SARS-CoV-2. The samples were drawn from the first 160 participants of the ongoing ImmuneRACE study and from 950 to 1,500 subjects provided by 6 global collaborators. Sample metadata almost always included a de-identified subject ID, COVID-19 status, age in years and sex. Where available, HLA class I and class II types were obtained from metadata supplied by the sample provider rather than from assay-based typing. The paper's findings and limits, for the study overall: The quantity of clinical and demographic metadata differed by source and by participant and was supplied without curation.

Germline trimming amounts to 1 base on V and 7 bases on J, with 6 as the count of junction bases outside the gene matches. As encoded in the germline V gene, CDR1 is MNHNS while CDR2 is SASEGT. The CDR3 goes from the cysteine to the phenylalanine over 15 residues. The kept DNA is CDR3 alone, 45 bases in frame from the first base. At one collaborating source in Seattle, patients were enrolled during active infection and were followed longitudinally through the course of disease. Whole blood was collected in K2EDTA tubes by collaborating institutions according to the institutions' own protocols. For TCRbeta analysis, collaborators shipped samples as frozen whole blood, isolated PBMCs, or DNA extracted from either of those sample types. TCRbeta CDR3 regions were amplified from genomic DNA by means of the immunoSEQ Assay, a bias-controlled multiplex PCR. Under the source paper's analysis protocol: Nucleated cell counts per sample were estimated from amplification of reference gene primers within the assay. To quantify the absolute abundance of each unique TCRbeta CDR3 rearrangement, sequence reads were collapsed and filtered. For each sample, productive Simpson clonality was calculated as the square root of Simpson's diversity index over productive rearrangements. TCRdb stores this immuneACCESS table with in-frame sequences only. Part of the clones is absent; in the studies checked, under half of the shortfall reflects unresolved V genes, and no reason is known for the rest. V, J and clone size reflect that table, while D and trimming were determined from the DNA. The sample includes about 36,000 clones, with under 90% observed a single time. 1.6% of the sample is held by the ten biggest clonotypes.

Input material: peripheral blood. The V and J segments used are TRBV6-1 and TRBJ1-3, and 8 bases in between align with TRBD1. The sequence derives from a man in his sixties with COVID-19, enrolled during active disease. The CDR3 is CASSEGAGQVNTIYF. The DNA reads as follows: TGTGCCAGCAGTGAAGGAGCGGGACAGGTTAACACCATATATTTT.